The sequence of this T cell receptor beta chain was determined in a study of blood T cell repertoires in COVID-19. The overall study: The study drew acute and convalescent COVID-19 samples from the United States, Italy and Spain. Nucleic acid was either cDNA or gDNA, and it came from T cells, B-cell-depleted T cells, or PBMCs.

Under the authors' procedure: Amplification of reference gene primers provided the estimated nucleated cell counts. Produced via immunoSEQ multiplex PCR; TCRdb's table is partial and in-frame only. V, J and clone size derive from that table, while D and trimming were established from the DNA sequence. In the table there are some 73,000 clones, around 82% of which are singletons. This clone was observed a handful of times. This clonotype was obtained from a human donor in a cohort sampled during active COVID-19. Sequenced sample: peripheral blood.

The CDR3 DNA reads TGTGCCACCAGTGATTTGGGAGGGAGGGAGGTTCACTATGGCTACACCTTC. Protein product: CATSDLGGREVHYGYTF. V gene TRBV24-1 combines with J gene TRBJ1-2; D ambiguous. The CDR3 is 17 residues long. V lost 0 bases and J lost 3, with 16 bases in between. In germline, CDR1 is KGHDR, CDR2 SFDVKD.